This record concerns one TCR beta chain sequence. The data derive from a study of blood T cell repertoires in COVID-19. Study summary: COVID-19 samples from acute and convalescent phases originated in the United States, Italy and Spain.

Per the original methods: Reference gene primer amplification in the assay estimated nucleated cell counts. Here immunoSEQ multiplex PCR was the method, and the copy in TCRdb shows in-frame clones only, minus some. The V and J calls and clone size were taken over from that table, and D and trimming were inferred from the DNA. The data hold 130,000 to 150,000 clones, with almost 85% observed a single time. CDR1 and CDR2 (germline): LNHDA, SQIVND (reference sequence). The CDR3 contains 15 residues. V lost 5 bases, J lost 2 bases, and 15 bases lay in between. The cohort comprised adults aged about 18 to 89 years residing in 20 to 30 US areas. Donors were grouped by their self-reported clinical history.

This clonotype was sampled from a middle-aged man with acute COVID-19. Sample: PBMCs or T cells enriched from blood (not recorded which). The chain uses TRBV19 and TRBJ2-5; maybe TRBD2 (5 bases). The CDR3 nucleotides are TGTGCCAGTAGTCGTTTTATGACGGGACAAGAGACCCAGTACTTC. Residues: CASSRFMTGQETQYF.